The 18 T cell receptor beta chains below come from one sample, sequenced in a study of cytomegalovirus exposure and HLA in healthy donors. The PCR ran on 60 Vbeta and 13 Jbeta primers. Some clones are missing from TCRdb's copy, which holds only in-frame ones; the method was immunoSEQ multiplex PCR. Counted here are 170,000 or so clones, around 80% occurring once; the ten biggest clones make up 1%. The sample comprised PBMCs. These TCRs come from a woman between 45 and 65 years old in good health and CMV-seropositive.

J is TRBJ1-2 and V is TRBV7-2; no firm D call. There are 13 residues in the CDR3. V lost 1 base, J lost 4 bases, and 7 bases lay in between. Germline loops: CDR1 SGHTA, CDR2 FQGNSA. The CDR3 DNA reads TGTGCCAGCAGCTTAGAGCGGGGCTATGGCTACACCTTC. The encoded protein is CASSLERGYGYTF. Full variable domain (missing parts from reference TRBV7-2 and TRBJ1-2): GAGVSQSPSNKVTEKGKDVELRCDPISGHTALYWYRQSLGQGLEFLIYFQGNSAPDKSGLPSDRFSAERTGGSVSTLTIQRTQQEDSAVYLCASSLERGYGYTFGSGTRLTVV.

The chain has TRBV18 and TRBJ2-3; 14 nucleotides match TRBD2. J gave up 4 bases and V 4 bases, and 7 bases lay outside the gene matches. Germline loops: CDR1 KGHSH, CDR2 LQKENI. The length of the CDR3 is 17 residues. The CDR3: CASSRRLAGGFADTQYF. Here the CDR3 DNA reads TGTGCCAGCTCACGACGACTAGCGGGAGGGTTTGCAGATACGCAGTATTTT. Full variable domain (missing parts from reference TRBV18 and TRBJ2-3): NAGVMQNPRHLVRRRGQEARLRCSPMKGHSHVYWYRQLPEEGLKFMVYLQKENIIDESGMPKERFSAEFPKEGPSILRIQQVVRGDSAAYFCASSRRLAGGFADTQYFGPGTRLTVL.

The genes are TRBV29-1 and TRBJ2-1; the D is unclear. V was pared by 3 bases and J by 0 bases, with 15 bases between. The CDR3 contains 16 residues. Germline values: CDR1 SQVTM, CDR2 ANQGSEA. The DNA for the CDR3 is TGCAGCGTTGAGAGGTTGACTTATCCCTCCTACAATGAGCAGTTCTTC. Protein: CSVERLTYPSYNEQFF.

The J gene is TRBJ1-1, the V gene TRBV4-2, with no clear D. The V and J ends lost 1 base and 0 bases respectively, with 9 bases between them. This CDR3 contains 15 residues. Per germline, CDR1 LGHNA and CDR2 YNFKEQ. The CDR3 region is CASSQAGNLNTEAFF. The CDR3 coding sequence is TGTGCCAGCAGCCAAGCGGGGAACCTGAACACTGAAGCTTTCTTT.

The chain links TRBV7-8 to TRBJ1-1; D ambiguous. CDR1 and CDR2 from the germline V gene are SGHVS and FQNEAQ. With 2 bases removed from V and 1 base from J, the gap between germline ends came to 11 bases. This CDR3 has 15 amino acids. The CDR3 sequence is CASSLRRFGNTEAFF. Here the CDR3 DNA reads TGTGCCAGCAGCTTAAGGAGATTTGGGAACACTGAAGCTTTCTTT.

V usage is TRBV2 and J usage is TRBJ1-2, with 8 positions matching TRBD1. The CDR3 contains 16 residues. Germline trimming cut 1 base from V and 2 bases from J; bases unmatched to any gene: 6. Germline-derived CDR1 and CDR2 are SNHLY and FYNNEI. This CDR3 is CASSEGGRTGNYGYTF. As DNA, the CDR3 is TGTGCCAGCAGTGAAGGGGGTAGGACAGGGAACTATGGCTACACCTTC.

The rearrangement joins TRBV27 to TRBJ2-7, with 15 bases that match TRBD2. J was trimmed by 4 bases and V by 3 bases; bases with no gene match: 1. In germline, CDR1 is MNHEY, CDR2 SMNVEV (reference sequence). This CDR3 comprises 15 residues. CDR3 sequence (DNA): TGTGCCAGCAGTTTGGGACTAGCGGGGGGATACGAGCAGTACTTC. As protein: CASSLGLAGGYEQYF.

The V and J genes are TRBV7-9 and TRBJ1-1, with a tentative D call TRBD1 (5 bases). Between the trimmed V and J ends, which lost 1 base and 4 bases, there was a span of 10 bases. The CDR3 consists of 14 residues. Germline V gene data show CDR1 as SEHNR and CDR2 as FQNEAQ (reference sequence). For the CDR3, the DNA is TGTGCCAGCAGCTTAGACGGGGGTTTCACTGAAGCTTTCTTT. Protein sequence: CASSLDGGFTEAFF.

This rearrangement joins TRBV25-1 to TRBJ1-2; maybe TRBD1 (6 bases). This CDR3 contains 13 residues. Germline assignment: CDR1 MGHDK and CDR2 SYGVNS. Trimming cost V 4 bases and J 7 bases, with 13 bases left between them. CDR3 bases: TGTGCCAGCAGTGCCACAGGGAGTCGTGGCTACACCTTC. It encodes CASSATGSRGYTF.

The chain couples TRBV29-1 to TRBJ1-4; 10 bases fit TRBD1. CDR1 and CDR2 from the germline V gene are SQVTM and ANQGSEA. This CDR3 is 14 amino acids long. With V trimmed by 4 bases and J by 11 bases, 10 bases remained unmatched. This chain's CDR3 is CSVVLGQGDRKLFF. As DNA, the CDR3 is TGCAGCGTTGTGTTAGGACAGGGGGATCGGAAACTGTTTTTT.

This chain links TRBV5-1 with TRBJ1-1; D is unresolved. CDR3 size: 13 residues. Germline V gene lookup returns CDR1 SGHRS and CDR2 YFSETQ. Trimming stripped 1 base from V and 1 base from J, with 5 bases between. For the CDR3, the DNA is TGCGCCAGCAGCTTGACAGAGAACACTGAAGCTTTCTTT. This encodes CASSLTENTEAFF.

The V and J genes are TRBV4-3 and TRBJ1-5; TRBD1 agrees at 9 bases. Germline V gene lookup returns CDR1 LGHNA and CDR2 YSLEER. J gave up 5 bases and V 3 bases, and 2 bases lay outside the gene matches. The CDR3 has 14 amino acids. The chain's CDR3 is CASSQRTGDQPQHF. Written as DNA, the CDR3 is TGCGCCAGCAGCCAGAGGACAGGGGATCAGCCCCAGCATTTT.

The chain joins TRBV9 to TRBJ2-1, with 8 bases aligning to TRBD2. CDR1 is SGDLS and CDR2 is YYNGEE in the germline V gene. J gave up 3 bases and V 0 bases, and 5 bases lay outside the gene matches. This CDR3 region has 16 residues. The CDR3 bases are TGTGCCAGCAGCGTAGGGCGGGGGGACTACTACAATGAGCAGTTCTTC. Encoded protein: CASSVGRGDYYNEQFF.

This sequence joins TRBV20-1 and TRBJ1-1, with 9 bases fitting TRBD1. Germline V gives CDR1 DFQATT, CDR2 SNEGSKA (reference sequence). The V and J ends lost 8 bases and 11 bases, in that order; junction bases with no gene match: 9. The CDR3 length is 11 residues. The CDR3, as DNA: TGCAGTCCTCTGGACAGGGGAAGGGCTTTCTTT. It yields the protein CSPLDRGRAFF.

The V and J genes are TRBV5-4 and TRBJ1-2; 7 bases are a match to TRBD1. The ends lost 8 bases at V and 8 bases at J; junction bases unmatched: 15. The CDR3 is 14 amino acids. Per the germline V gene, CDR1 is SGHNT and CDR2 is YYREEE (reference sequence). The CDR3 nucleotides are TGTGCCAGTACGTCCGGGACAGCGGTACTCGGCTACACCTTC. It codes for CASTSGTAVLGYTF. Complete variable domain (other parts from reference TRBV5-4 and TRBJ1-2): ETGVTQSPTHLIKTRGQQVTLRCSSQSGHNTVSWYQQALGQGPQFIFQYYREEENGRGNFPPRFSGLQFPNYSSELNVNALELDDSALYLCASTSGTAVLGYTFGSGTRLTVV.

This clone was seen a few times. The chain uses TRBV7-2 and TRBJ1-1, with D uncertain. Germline CDR1 SGHTA, CDR2 FQGNSA. This CDR3 is built from 13 residues. Trimming took 8 bases from V and 0 from J, leaving 10 bases between them. The CDR3 sequence: CASLITVNTEAFF. The CDR3 DNA reads TGTGCCAGCTTAATCACTGTGAACACTGAAGCTTTCTTT.

The V call is TRBV2, the J call TRBJ1-6; 10 nucleotides align to TRBD1. This CDR3 comprises 18 residues. With 2 bases clipped from V and 3 bases from J, the junction kept 7 bases outside the gene matches. Germline-derived CDR1 and CDR2 are SNHLY and FYNNEI. The CDR3 protein is CASSEYGTGVLYNSPLHF. CDR3 DNA sequence: TGTGCCAGCAGTGAATATGGGACAGGGGTTCTCTATAATTCACCCCTCCACTTT.

The table lists this clone with a count of one. The V and J genes are TRBV19 and TRBJ2-2; 9 positions agree with TRBD1. Germline V lookup: CDR1 LNHDA, CDR2 SQIVND (reference sequence). J was trimmed by 8 bases and V by 4 bases; bases with no gene match: 14. The CDR3 spans 17 residues. This chain's CDR3 is CASSTTGGNTLKGELFF. CDR3 nucleotides: TGTGCCAGTAGTACCACAGGGGGCAACACCTTGAAGGGGGAGCTGTTTTTT.